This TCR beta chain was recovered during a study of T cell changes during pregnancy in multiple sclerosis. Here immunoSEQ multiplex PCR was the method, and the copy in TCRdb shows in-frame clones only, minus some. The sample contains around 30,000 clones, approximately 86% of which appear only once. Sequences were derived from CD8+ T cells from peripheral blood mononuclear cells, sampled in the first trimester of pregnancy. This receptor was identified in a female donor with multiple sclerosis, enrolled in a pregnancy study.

The CDR3 sequence is CASSYQGPNTEAFF. The CDR3 bases are TGTGCCAGCAGTTACCAGGGGCCGAACACTGAAGCTTTCTTT. The chain has TRBV6-5 and TRBJ1-1, with TRBD1 as a possible D gene (6 bases). CDR1 and CDR2 (germline): MNHEY, SVGAGI. V lost 2 bases and J 1 base, leaving 8 bases between the germline ends. The CDR3 contains 14 residues.